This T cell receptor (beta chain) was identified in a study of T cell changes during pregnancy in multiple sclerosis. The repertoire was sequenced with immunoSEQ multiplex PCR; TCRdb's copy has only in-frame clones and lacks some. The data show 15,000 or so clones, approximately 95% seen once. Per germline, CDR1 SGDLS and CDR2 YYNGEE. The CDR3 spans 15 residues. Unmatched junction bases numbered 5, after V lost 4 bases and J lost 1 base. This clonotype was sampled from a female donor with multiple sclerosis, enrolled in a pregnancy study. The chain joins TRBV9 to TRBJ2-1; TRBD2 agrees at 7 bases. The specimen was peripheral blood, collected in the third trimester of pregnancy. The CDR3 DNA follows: TGTGCCAGCAGCACGAGGGAGGGGTCCTACAATGAGCAGTTCTTC. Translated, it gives CASSTREGSYNEQFF.